Reported below is one TCR beta chain. Its cognate antigen is unknown. They ran version v3.0 of the immunoSEQ assay at survey level. Sequencing set out to capture about 40,000-50,000 T-cell genomes per sample. TCRdb's copy holds only in-frame clones and misses some; the assay was immunoSEQ multiplex PCR. The sample lists under 9,000 clones; over 70% were seen once. Looked up from germline, CDR1 is PRHDT and CDR2 is FYEKMQ (reference sequence). Trimming cost V 4 bases and J 5 bases, with 11 bases left between them. The CDR3 runs to 13 residues. This entry belongs to a study of long-term antiretroviral therapy in people with HIV. The study, taken as a whole, reports: In samples taken after ART, diversity increased but remained below transplant donor control levels.

Each donor had at least one pre-ART and at least two post-ART PBMC samples. Among participants with HIV, every one received treatment in the United States. This chain uses TRBV13 with TRBJ1-1, with D maybe TRBD1 (6 bases). Source: unsorted PBMCs, taken around 2.7 years before starting antiretroviral therapy. This sequence was found in a man in his forties with HIV. CDR3 amino acids: CASSSTGRTEAFF. CDR3 nucleotides: TGTGCCAGCAGCTCTACAGGGCGTACTGAAGCTTTCTTT. The variable domain in full, with the rest retrieved from reference TRBV13 and TRBJ1-1, is AAGVIQSPRHLIKEKRETATLKCYPIPRHDTVYWYQQGPGQDPQFLISFYEKMQSDKGSIPDRFSAQQFSDYHSELNMSSLELGDSALYFCASSSTGRTEAFFGQGTRLTVV.